A selection of T cell receptor beta chains follows, all from one sample in a study of PD-L1 blockade in urothelial cancer. TCRdb's copy holds only in-frame clones and misses some; the assay was immunoSEQ multiplex PCR. The profile shows 70,000 or so clones, around four fifths of them singletons. The sample was PBMCs, taken around atezolizumab (anti-PD-L1) treatment. Receptors originate from a man aged 65 to 79 with urothelial cancer. Both conserved end residues are part of each CDR3. A D gene is named only where the DNA matches it firmly. Part of the rows lack a size; the others show once, few, many or a class for expanded clones.

j_call clone_size d_call v_call cdr3_aa
TRBJ2-3 . TRBD2 TRBV10-3 CAISLAGGPSDTQYF
TRBJ2-1 . TRBD2 TRBV10-1 CASSDSSGSWVSSYNEQFF
TRBJ2-7 . . TRBV2 CASRRRRGELGDEQYF
TRBJ1-3 . . TRBV5-1 CASSRTQNSGNTIYF
TRBJ1-2 . TRBD1 TRBV6-5 CASRNRGGYTF
TRBJ1-2 . TRBD1 TRBV30 CAWSEGLHRGDGYTF
TRBJ1-2 . TRBD1 TRBV2 CARYILVGRVQGPTQFIPYGYTF
TRBJ1-2 . . TRBV27 CASSPSGDGYTF
TRBJ2-2 . TRBD2 TRBV5-1 CASSLGLAGGRITGELFF
TRBJ2-2 . TRBD1 TRBV9 CASSLRQGPNTGELFF
TRBJ1-2 . TRBD1 TRBV7-2 CASSLRGQGGYTF
TRBJ2-7 . TRBD2 TRBV28 CASSPAGSSYEQYF
TRBJ2-7 . . TRBV7-2 CASSSLNEQYF
TRBJ2-1 . TRBD2 TRBV19 CASSPRGLAGTSYNEQFF
TRBJ2-7 . . TRBV6-6 CASSYSTRQYF
TRBJ2-3 . TRBD2 TRBV6-1 CASSEATSGSGGIYTDTQYF
TRBJ2-6 . . TRBV30 CAWAGGANVLTF
TRBJ2-1 . . TRBV6-1 CASSSLASGSNEQFF
TRBJ1-2 . . TRBV7-9 CASSHREGYGYTF
TRBJ2-7 . TRBD2 TRBV14 CASSQVGTSGRGQYF
TRBJ2-3 . TRBD2 TRBV7-2 CASSLGLAAGDTQYF
TRBJ1-2 . . TRBV29-1 CSVLTAYGYTF
TRBJ2-1 few TRBD1 TRBV5-1 CASSPRQGMYNEQFF
TRBJ1-2 . . TRBV14 CASSQEGRSNGYTF
TRBJ2-1 . TRBD1 TRBV10-1 CASSRDRGRGNEQFF
TRBJ2-7 few . TRBV7-9 CASSLEPASWISYEQYF
TRBJ2-1 . . TRBV21-1 CASSKPAGGTDEQFF
TRBJ2-1 . . TRBV14 CASSQESSRGEQFF
TRBJ1-2 . TRBD1 TRBV4-1 CASSQEWDRNYGYTF
TRBJ1-1 once TRBD1 TRBV4-1 CASSPSGQGAKRMNTEAFF
TRBJ2-1 few . TRBV7-6 CASSQLANEQFF
TRBJ2-7 . . TRBV15 CATSMGRHSYEQYF
TRBJ2-3 . . TRBV10-1 CASGDNTDTQYF
TRBJ2-7 . TRBD2 TRBV28 CASRPSGGAYEQYF
TRBJ2-5 . TRBD1 TRBV11-2 CASSLTRDRLQETQYF
TRBJ2-1 once . TRBV29-1 CSVGVPGSYNEQFF
TRBJ2-5 . . TRBV5-4 CASSLGTAQETQYF
TRBJ2-1 . TRBD2 TRBV5-1 CASTQGLAGVHEQFF
TRBJ2-3 . . TRBV28 CASSHRNTDTQYF
TRBJ1-1 few . TRBV18 CASSPRGGEAFF
TRBJ2-2 . TRBD2 TRBV10-3 CAISAQPGLASATGELFF
TRBJ2-5 . TRBD2 TRBV27 CASSLAVDYQETQYF
TRBJ2-5 . TRBD1 TRBV7-9 CASSFGQTGGASETQYF
TRBJ2-7 . TRBD1 TRBV15 CATSVDRGASYEQYF